Given below is one TCR beta chain in context. Trimming removed 6 bases from V and 5 bases from J; junction bases left unmatched: 2. The CDR3 totals 13 residues. Germline loops: CDR1 MDHEN, CDR2 SYDVKM. Per the original data handling: Scientists estimated how many nucleated cells there were by amplifying reference gene primers. Produced via immunoSEQ multiplex PCR; TCRdb's table is partial and in-frame only. That table is the source of V, J and clone size, and D and trimming were worked out from the DNA. The table includes about 210,000 clones, roughly 79% detected once. Across 24 US areas, participants ranged in age from roughly 18 to 95 years. This sample was taken from a study of blood T cell repertoires in COVID-19. Study overall: The analysed material was cDNA or gDNA that came from T cells, B-cell-depleted T cells, or PBMCs.

The clonotype was recovered from a woman between 45 and 65 years old with acute COVID-19. V usage is TRBV28 and J usage is TRBJ2-5; 11 nucleotides align to TRBD1. The source material was PBMCs or T cells enriched from blood (not recorded which). CDR3 coding DNA: TGTGCCAGCAGCCGGGACAGGGGGGAGACCCAGTACTTC. Amino acid sequence: CASSRDRGETQYF.